The 19 T cell receptor beta chains reported below all come from one sample, sequenced in a study of CD8+ T cells in alopecia areata (dated by TCRdb to the late 2010s). To prepare the library, the immunoSEQ multiplex PCR assay was applied. To provide template for TCR sequencing, every sample had RNA extracted and reverse transcribed into cDNA. TCRdb's version of the immuneACCESS table is confined to in-frame rearrangements and falls short of the full clone set. An unresolved V gene accounts for under half of the shortfall where checked; the remainder is of unknown origin. The sample data list around 100,000 clones, and 55% of these were observed just once. The leading ten clones occupy around 8.8% of the sample. Sequenced sample: CD4+ T cells sorted from blood. Receptors were obtained from a human donor in good health.

The rearrangement uses TRBV29-1 and TRBJ1-2; 7 bases match TRBD1. J gave up 7 bases and V 4 bases, and 3 bases lay outside the gene matches. The CDR3 runs to 11 residues. Germline V gives CDR1 SQVTM, CDR2 ANQGSEA. The CDR3 coding sequence is TGCAGCGTTGCGGCAGGGGGTGGCTACACCTTC. Amino acid sequence: CSVAAGGGYTF. Full variable domain (missing parts from reference TRBV29-1 and TRBJ1-2): SAVISQKPSRDICQRGTSLTIQCQVDSQVTMMFWYRQQPGQSLTLIATANQGSEATYESGFVIDKFPISRPNLTFSTLTVSNMSPEDSSIYLCSVAAGGGYTFGSGTRLTVV.

A few counts support this clone. This chain links TRBV10-3 with TRBJ2-3; TRBD2 aligns across 11 bases. Losses at the gene ends were 4 bases for V and 1 base for J; bases not matched to a gene: 4. CDR1 is ENHRY and CDR2 is SYGVKD in the germline V gene. The CDR3 extends over 16 amino acids. CDR3: CAISAMGLAGTDTQYF. The CDR3 nucleotides read TGTGCCATCAGTGCTATGGGACTAGCGGGCACAGATACGCAGTATTTT.

This clone was recorded a few times. The chain joins TRBV30 to TRBJ2-5; D ambiguous. Germline V gene data show CDR1 as GTSNPN and CDR2 as SVGIG (reference sequence). V was shortened by 3 bases and J by 4 bases, with 9 bases between the two germline ends. This CDR3 is 12 amino acids long. DNA for the CDR3: TGTGCCTGGAGGGGTTTCTCAGAGACCCAGTACTTC. Protein sequence: CAWRGFSETQYF.

The genes are TRBV7-8 and TRBJ2-3; TRBD1 might be the D (7 bases). Per the germline V gene, CDR1 is SGHVS and CDR2 is FQNEAQ. CDR3 length: 16 amino acids. V lost 5 bases to trimming and J lost 4 bases, with 19 bases between them. CDR3 nucleotide sequence: TGTGCCAGCAGCCCGCGGGGCAGGGGGTGGGCAGATACGCAGTATTTT. It specifies CASSPRGRGWADTQYF.

A remark on this clone: A read error may account for a junction end that differs from germline. The V gene is TRBV7-7, the J gene TRBJ1-5, with 9 bases matching TRBD1. The CDR3 totals 18 residues. From germline, CDR1 is SSHAT and CDR2 FNYEAQ (reference sequence). CDR3 sequence (DNA): TGTGCTAGCAGCTCTCGACCCGGGACAGGGAGTAGCAATCAGCCCCAGCATTTT. Translating gives CASSSRPGTGSSNQPQHF.

The CDR3 nucleotides read TGTGCCAGCAGTTACTCGGGGCCGGAGACCCAGTACTTC. It translates to CASSYSGPETQYF. This chain uses TRBV6-5 with TRBJ2-5, with D maybe TRBD1 (5 bases). This CDR3 has 13 residues. The V end lost 0 bases, the J end lost 5 bases, and 7 bases lay between the germline ends. CDR1 is MNHEY and CDR2 is SVGAGI in the germline V gene.

The sample holds a few counts of this clone. V gene TRBV4-1 combines with J gene TRBJ2-1; 13 nucleotides match TRBD2. CDR1 and CDR2 (germline): MGHRA, YSYEKL. V was clipped by 6 bases and J by 7 bases; unmatched bases: 6. CDR3 length: 15 amino acids. The DNA for the CDR3 is TGCGCCAGCAGTCCACTAGCGGGGGGGCTAAATGAGCAGTTCTTC. The encoded protein is CASSPLAGGLNEQFF.

This clone appeared a few times. The chain uses TRBV23-1 and TRBJ2-7, with 9 positions matching TRBD1. TRBV23-1 is filed as an ORF, its function uncertain. This CDR3 is built from 13 residues. The ends lost 9 bases at V and 5 bases at J; junction bases unmatched: 8. For the CDR3, the DNA is TGCGCCAGAGAGGGACAGGGATGGGACGAGCAGTACTTC. This sequence encodes CAREGQGWDEQYF.

This chain links TRBV27 with TRBJ2-5; 8 bases align to TRBD1. V lost 6 bases and J lost 14; bases outside the gene matches: 11. Germline V gives CDR1 MNHEY, CDR2 SMNVEV (reference sequence). The CDR3 totals 12 residues. The chain's CDR3 is CASRTGARDPYF. The CDR3 nucleotides read TGTGCCAGCAGGACAGGGGCAAGAGACCCTTACTTC.

This clone was seen more than once but under ten times. The rearrangement joins TRBV2 to TRBJ1-6, with 7 bases identical to TRBD1. In germline, CDR1 is SNHLY, CDR2 FYNNEI. The CDR3 contains 17 residues. The V and J ends lost 4 bases and 1 base, in that order; junction bases with no gene match: 7. The DNA for the CDR3 is TGTGCCAGCAGTGCCGACAGGGTCGGATCCTATAATTCACCCCTCCACTTT. This encodes CASSADRVGSYNSPLHF.

This chain connects TRBV4-3 to TRBJ1-2; D gene unclear. Germline values: CDR1 LGHNA, CDR2 YSLEER. The V and J ends lost 1 base and 8 bases respectively, with 8 bases between them. This CDR3 is 12 amino acids long. CDR3 amino acids: CASSQGLGGYTF. CDR3 coding DNA: TGCGCCAGCAGCCAAGGACTGGGGGGCTACACCTTC.

The chain combines TRBV30 with TRBJ1-1; TRBD1 matches 8 bases. Germline loops: CDR1 GTSNPN, CDR2 SVGIG (reference sequence). The trim removed 3 bases at V and 2 bases at J, leaving 2 bases unmatched. The CDR3 is 13 amino acids. CDR3 nucleotide sequence: TGTGCCTGGAGGGGACAGGCTAACACTGAAGCTTTCTTT. It is translated as CAWRGQANTEAFF.

The chain links TRBV4-2 to TRBJ2-3; 13 bases are shared with TRBD2. V lost 4 bases and J lost 5; bases outside the gene matches: 12. Germline V lookup: CDR1 LGHNA, CDR2 YNFKEQ. This CDR3 has 18 amino acids. For the CDR3, the DNA is TGTGCCAGCAGCCGCGGACTAGCGGGGGCCCGCCGGGAAGATACGCAGTATTTT. It yields the protein CASSRGLAGARREDTQYF.

CDR3 DNA: TGTGCCAGCAAGACAGGGGGCGTGGGGGAGACCCAGTACTTC. Residues: CASKTGGVGETQYF. The rearrangement uses TRBV6-6 and TRBJ2-5; 10 bases are a match to TRBD1. The CDR3 has 14 amino acids. V lost 7 bases and J lost 5; bases outside the gene matches: 7. The germline gives CDR1 MNHNY, CDR2 SVGAGI (reference sequence).

This chain uses TRBV29-1 with TRBJ1-2, with a tentative D call TRBD1 (5 bases). Germline lookup yields CDR1 SQVTM and CDR2 ANQGSEA. The CDR3 consists of 14 residues. Trimming took off 6 bases at V and 6 bases at J, with 20 bases between the two ends. CDR3 coding DNA: TGCAGCGTCCTGGGGGTCGGCCCCACGAATGGCTACACCTTC. Its protein is CSVLGVGPTNGYTF.

V usage is TRBV5-4 and J usage is TRBJ2-5; D perhaps matches TRBD1 (6 bases). The germline V and J ends were trimmed by 2 bases and 7 bases, with 15 bases remaining between them. CDR1 is SGHNT and CDR2 is YYREEE in the germline V gene (reference sequence). The CDR3 has 14 residues. CDR3 in amino acids: CASSFWGPGRTQYF. Here the CDR3 DNA reads TGTGCCAGCAGCTTCTGGGGGCCGGGGAGGACCCAGTACTTC.

V usage is TRBV29-1 and J usage is TRBJ2-5; possible D gene TRBD1, 5 bases. There are 13 residues in the CDR3. Deletions cut 6 bases from V and 3 bases from J, with 14 bases between. Per germline, CDR1 SQVTM and CDR2 ANQGSEA. Written as DNA, the CDR3 is TGCAGCGTCGGAAGACAGACAAAAGAGACCCAGTACTTC. Protein sequence: CSVGRQTKETQYF.

CDR3 residues: CSAETIFAQFF. The CDR3 nucleotides are TGCAGTGCTGAGACAATATTTGCGCAGTTCTTC. V gene TRBV20-1 combines with J gene TRBJ2-1; D remains ambiguous. This CDR3 has 11 residues. Between the trimmed V and J ends, which lost 5 bases and 12 bases, there was a span of 14 bases. The germline V gene encodes CDR1 DFQATT and CDR2 SNEGSKA (reference sequence).

This chain uses TRBV5-6 with TRBJ1-1; 11 bases map to TRBD1. The V and J ends lost 7 bases and 0 bases, in that order; junction bases with no gene match: 17. The CDR3 spans 19 residues. CDR1 SGHDT and CDR2 YYEEEE come from the germline V gene. The DNA of the CDR3 is TGTGCCAGCCTCTCATCCCGTAGGGACAGGGGGTGGATGAACACTGAAGCTTTCTTT. Translated: CASLSSRRDRGWMNTEAFF.